These T cell receptor beta chains were read from a single sample in a study of blood T cell repertoires in COVID-19. This table comes from immunoSEQ multiplex PCR, and its TCRdb copy is limited to in-frame clones, with some not included. The table has approximately 56,000 clones, 89% seen once. Sequencing was performed on peripheral blood. The receptor set was obtained from a woman aged 55-75 years with COVID-19, enrolled during active disease. Each CDR3 is given with its conserved first and last residue. Fields, in order: V gene, clone size, J gene, D gene, CDR3 protein, CDR3 DNA. D genes are given only for firm matches. Only some rows state a clone size, as once, few, many or a class for expanded clones.

v_call: TRBV19
clone_size: -
j_call: TRBJ1-5
d_call: -
cdr3_aa: CASSASGNQPQHF
cdr3_nt: TGTGCCAGTAGTGCTAGTGGGAATCAGCCCCAGCATTTT

v_call: TRBV4-3
clone_size: -
j_call: TRBJ2-4
d_call: TRBD1
cdr3_aa: CASSQGQGNIQYF
cdr3_nt: TGCGCCAGCAGCCAAGGACAGGGAAACATTCAGTACTTC

v_call: TRBV28
clone_size: -
j_call: TRBJ2-7
d_call: TRBD2
cdr3_aa: CASSSLGAGGAAYEQYF
cdr3_nt: TGTGCCAGCAGTTCGCTCGGTGCGGGGGGGGCTGCCTACGAGCAGTACTTC

v_call: TRBV3-1/TRBV3-2
clone_size: -
j_call: TRBJ2-1
d_call: TRBD2
cdr3_aa: CASSPSGGSAYNEQFF
cdr3_nt: TGTGCCAGCAGCCCAAGCGGGGGCAGCGCCTACAATGAGCAGTTCTTC

v_call: TRBV27
clone_size: -
j_call: TRBJ2-3
d_call: -
cdr3_aa: CASSLSTVFRSTDTQYF
cdr3_nt: TGTGCCAGCAGTTTATCCACAGTGTTCAGGAGCACAGATACGCAGTATTTT

v_call: TRBV19
clone_size: -
j_call: TRBJ1-1
d_call: TRBD1
cdr3_aa: CASSRGTGMNTEAFF
cdr3_nt: TGTGCCAGTAGTCGGGGGACAGGGATGAACACTGAAGCTTTCTTT

v_call: TRBV10-3
clone_size: -
j_call: TRBJ1-4
d_call: -
cdr3_aa: CAISGYGEKLFF
cdr3_nt: TGTGCCATCAGTGGGTATGGCGAAAAACTGTTTTTT

v_call: TRBV5-6
clone_size: -
j_call: TRBJ1-2
d_call: -
cdr3_aa: CASSVGGGPYGYTF
cdr3_nt: TGTGCCAGCAGCGTGGGGGGGGGCCCCTATGGCTACACCTTC

v_call: TRBV6-5
clone_size: -
j_call: TRBJ2-2
d_call: -
cdr3_aa: CASSYLQGYTGELFF
cdr3_nt: TGTGCCAGCAGTTACTTACAGGGCTACACCGGGGAGCTGTTTTTT

v_call: TRBV3-1/TRBV3-2
clone_size: -
j_call: TRBJ1-5
d_call: TRBD1
cdr3_aa: CASSRGDRGDQPQHF
cdr3_nt: TGTGCCAGCAGCCGGGGGGACAGGGGGGATCAGCCCCAGCATTTT

v_call: TRBV5-4
clone_size: -
j_call: TRBJ2-3
d_call: TRBD2
cdr3_aa: CASSRPGLAGGRTDTQYF
cdr3_nt: TGTGCCAGCAGTCGGCCGGGACTAGCGGGGGGACGCACAGATACGCAGTATTTT

v_call: TRBV11-2
clone_size: -
j_call: TRBJ2-3
d_call: -
cdr3_aa: CASSPRRASWEGKTDTQYF
cdr3_nt: TGTGCCAGCAGCCCCCGCAGGGCGTCGTGGGAAGGCAAAACAGATACGCAGTATTTT

v_call: TRBV3-1/TRBV3-2
clone_size: -
j_call: TRBJ1-1
d_call: -
cdr3_aa: CASSQAREVMNTEAFF
cdr3_nt: TGTGCCAGCAGCCAAGCTCGGGAAGTCATGAACACTGAAGCTTTCTTT

v_call: TRBV13
clone_size: once
j_call: TRBJ2-7
d_call: TRBD2
cdr3_aa: CASSLGVAGGLRVQYF
cdr3_nt: TGTGCCAGCAGCTTAGGTGTAGCGGGGGGCCTACGGGTGCAGTACTTC

v_call: TRBV9
clone_size: -
j_call: TRBJ1-5
d_call: -
cdr3_aa: CAGLTGRYQPQHF
cdr3_nt: TGTGCCGGATTAACAGGGAGATATCAGCCCCAGCATTTT

v_call: TRBV30
clone_size: -
j_call: TRBJ1-4
d_call: TRBD1
cdr3_aa: CAWEHRDREGKLFF
cdr3_nt: TGTGCCTGGGAACACCGGGACAGGGAGGGAAAACTGTTTTTT

v_call: TRBV4-3
clone_size: -
j_call: TRBJ2-3
d_call: TRBD2
cdr3_aa: CASSRLLPSGTSADTQYF
cdr3_nt: TGCGCCAGCAGCCGCCTCCTACCCTCCGGGACTAGCGCAGATACGCAGTATTTT

v_call: TRBV7-9
clone_size: -
j_call: TRBJ2-5
d_call: -
cdr3_aa: CASSFWGDETQYF
cdr3_nt: TGTGCCAGCAGCTTCTGGGGGGATGAGACCCAGTACTTC

v_call: TRBV6-1
clone_size: -
j_call: TRBJ2-5
d_call: TRBD2
cdr3_aa: CASSELAGGPAPQETQYF
cdr3_nt: TGTGCCAGCAGTGAACTAGCGGGGGGGCCTGCCCCTCAAGAGACCCAGTACTTC

v_call: TRBV6-1
clone_size: -
j_call: TRBJ2-5
d_call: TRBD2
cdr3_aa: CASREAGGRQETQYF
cdr3_nt: TGTGCCAGCAGAGAAGCGGGAGGACGACAAGAGACCCAGTACTTC

v_call: TRBV12-3/TRBV12-4
clone_size: -
j_call: TRBJ1-3
d_call: -
cdr3_aa: CASRVFGNTIYF
cdr3_nt: TGTGCCAGTCGGGTTTTTGGAAACACCATATATTTT

v_call: TRBV7-2
clone_size: -
j_call: TRBJ1-5
d_call: -
cdr3_aa: CASSLEGPGGGNQPQHF
cdr3_nt: TGTGCCAGCAGCTTAGAGGGCCCGGGGGGCGGCAATCAGCCCCAGCATTTT

v_call: TRBV9
clone_size: once
j_call: TRBJ1-2
d_call: -
cdr3_aa: CASSVPGSTNGYTF
cdr3_nt: TGTGCCAGCAGCGTCCCCGGGTCGACGAATGGCTACACCTTC

v_call: TRBV18
clone_size: -
j_call: TRBJ2-7
d_call: TRBD1
cdr3_aa: CASSPPGQGTYEQYF
cdr3_nt: TGTGCCAGCTCACCACCGGGACAGGGGACATACGAGCAGTACTTC

v_call: TRBV6-2/TRBV6-3
clone_size: -
j_call: TRBJ1-2
d_call: -
cdr3_aa: CASSYSSGARNYGYTF
cdr3_nt: TGTGCCAGCAGTTACTCGAGCGGGGCGCGGAACTATGGCTACACCTTC

v_call: TRBV5-8
clone_size: -
j_call: TRBJ1-5
d_call: -
cdr3_aa: CASSLVFGQNQPQHF
cdr3_nt: TGTGCCAGCAGCTTGGTATTTGGACAGAATCAGCCCCAGCATTTT

v_call: TRBV27
clone_size: -
j_call: TRBJ1-5
d_call: -
cdr3_aa: CASSSRQPSRQPQHF
cdr3_nt: TGTGCCAGCAGTTCCCGACAGCCATCACGGCAGCCCCAGCATTTT

v_call: TRBV28
clone_size: -
j_call: TRBJ1-4
d_call: -
cdr3_aa: CASSFGDTLWEKLFF
cdr3_nt: TGTGCCAGCAGTTTCGGGGACACTTTGTGGGAAAAACTGTTTTTT

v_call: TRBV9
clone_size: -
j_call: TRBJ2-5
d_call: TRBD1
cdr3_aa: CASSVGGDSQETQYF
cdr3_nt: TGTGCCAGCAGCGTAGGAGGGGACAGCCAAGAGACCCAGTACTTC

v_call: TRBV3-1/TRBV3-2
clone_size: -
j_call: TRBJ2-7
d_call: -
cdr3_aa: CASSQSGLEQYF
cdr3_nt: TGTGCCAGCAGCCAATCAGGATTAGAGCAGTACTTC

v_call: TRBV27
clone_size: -
j_call: TRBJ1-6
d_call: TRBD1
cdr3_aa: CASRRGQGTYNSPLHF
cdr3_nt: TGTGCCAGCAGGAGGGGACAGGGGACCTATAATTCACCCCTCCACTTT

v_call: TRBV29-1
clone_size: -
j_call: TRBJ1-1
d_call: -
cdr3_aa: CSVSGLMNTEAFF
cdr3_nt: TGCAGCGTATCGGGACTGATGAACACTGAAGCTTTCTTT

v_call: TRBV30
clone_size: -
j_call: TRBJ1-6
d_call: -
cdr3_aa: CAWSAQEAPLHF
cdr3_nt: TGTGCCTGGAGTGCCCAGGAGGCACCCCTCCACTTT

v_call: TRBV9
clone_size: once
j_call: TRBJ1-3
d_call: -
cdr3_aa: CASSTTLRSSGNTIYF
cdr3_nt: TGTGCCAGCAGCACTACACTAAGAAGCTCTGGAAACACCATATATTTT

v_call: TRBV10-1
clone_size: -
j_call: TRBJ2-7
d_call: -
cdr3_aa: CASSESLLERQYF
cdr3_nt: TGCGCCAGCAGTGAGTCACTCCTAGAACGGCAGTACTTC

v_call: TRBV5-1
clone_size: -
j_call: TRBJ2-7
d_call: TRBD2
cdr3_aa: CASSLGLAGDPYEQYF
cdr3_nt: TGCGCCAGCAGCTTGGGACTAGCGGGGGATCCCTACGAGCAGTACTTC

v_call: TRBV10-1
clone_size: -
j_call: TRBJ2-1
d_call: -
cdr3_aa: CASSESWGGRDEQFF
cdr3_nt: TGCGCCAGCAGTGAGTCGTGGGGGGGCAGGGATGAGCAGTTCTTC

v_call: TRBV10-3
clone_size: -
j_call: TRBJ2-7
d_call: -
cdr3_aa: CAISELDRSYEQYF
cdr3_nt: TGTGCCATCAGTGAGTTGGACAGATCCTACGAGCAGTACTTC

v_call: TRBV29-1
clone_size: once
j_call: TRBJ1-2
d_call: -
cdr3_aa: CSVGAGSLYGYTF
cdr3_nt: TGCAGCGTTGGTGCGGGGTCCCTCTATGGCTACACCTTC

v_call: TRBV2
clone_size: -
j_call: TRBJ2-3
d_call: TRBD2
cdr3_aa: CASNREGTDTQYF
cdr3_nt: TGTGCCAGCAATCGGGAGGGCACAGATACGCAGTATTTT

v_call: TRBV18
clone_size: -
j_call: TRBJ1-2
d_call: -
cdr3_aa: CASSSGGGGENYGYTF
cdr3_nt: TGTGCCAGCTCATCCGGCGGGGGAGGTGAGAACTATGGCTACACCTTC

v_call: TRBV14
clone_size: once
j_call: TRBJ1-6
d_call: TRBD1
cdr3_aa: CASSQGRTGWSPLHF
cdr3_nt: TGTGCCAGCAGCCAAGGAAGGACAGGGTGGTCACCCCTCCACTTT

v_call: TRBV12-3/TRBV12-4
clone_size: -
j_call: TRBJ2-3
d_call: -
cdr3_aa: CASSFGGSDTQYF
cdr3_nt: TGTGCCAGCAGTTTCGGGGGTTCAGATACGCAGTATTTT

v_call: TRBV28
clone_size: once
j_call: TRBJ1-1
d_call: -
cdr3_aa: CASSEVATEAFF
cdr3_nt: TGTGCCAGCAGTGAGGTGGCCACTGAAGCTTTCTTT

v_call: TRBV5-8
clone_size: -
j_call: TRBJ1-4
d_call: TRBD1
cdr3_aa: CASSPGQLLNEKLFF
cdr3_nt: TGTGCCAGCAGCCCGGGACAGCTCCTGAATGAAAAACTGTTTTTT

v_call: TRBV4-3
clone_size: -
j_call: TRBJ2-7
d_call: TRBD2
cdr3_aa: CASSPVAGGGLYEQYF
cdr3_nt: TGCGCCAGCAGCCCAGTGGCAGGCGGGGGTCTCTACGAGCAGTACTTC

v_call: TRBV28
clone_size: -
j_call: TRBJ2-7
d_call: -
cdr3_aa: CASSLYPGSSYEQYF
cdr3_nt: TGTGCCAGCAGTTTATACCCCGGGAGCTCCTACGAGCAGTACTTC

v_call: TRBV5-1
clone_size: few
j_call: TRBJ2-7
d_call: TRBD2
cdr3_aa: CASSFGGGPPMEQYF
cdr3_nt: TGCGCCAGCAGCTTCGGGGGGGGTCCCCCTATGGAGCAGTACTTC

v_call: TRBV5-8
clone_size: -
j_call: TRBJ1-5
d_call: -
cdr3_aa: CASSPEANQPQHF
cdr3_nt: TGTGCCAGCAGCCCGGAGGCGAATCAGCCCCAGCATTTT

v_call: TRBV9
clone_size: -
j_call: TRBJ1-4
d_call: TRBD1
cdr3_aa: CASSVADRASGEKLFF
cdr3_nt: TGTGCCAGCAGCGTCGCCGACAGGGCGTCTGGTGAAAAACTGTTTTTT

v_call: TRBV18
clone_size: -
j_call: TRBJ1-2
d_call: -
cdr3_aa: CASSLGGQSNYGYTF
cdr3_nt: TGTGCCAGCTCACTTGGCGGACAGTCTAACTATGGCTACACCTTC

v_call: TRBV19
clone_size: -
j_call: TRBJ1-5
d_call: -
cdr3_aa: CASREPNSNQPQHF
cdr3_nt: TGTGCCAGTAGGGAGCCTAATAGCAATCAGCCCCAGCATTTT

v_call: TRBV11-2
clone_size: -
j_call: TRBJ2-7
d_call: TRBD1
cdr3_aa: CASSPRGTGPYEQYF
cdr3_nt: TGTGCCAGCAGCCCCCGCGGGACAGGGCCCTACGAGCAGTACTTC

v_call: TRBV6-2/TRBV6-3
clone_size: -
j_call: TRBJ2-1
d_call: TRBD2
cdr3_aa: CASSSLADSYNEQFF
cdr3_nt: TGTGCCAGCAGTTCCCTAGCGGACTCCTACAATGAGCAGTTCTTC

v_call: TRBV6-2/TRBV6-3
clone_size: once
j_call: TRBJ1-2
d_call: TRBD1
cdr3_aa: CASSPGQGSRQNYGYTF
cdr3_nt: TGTGCCAGCAGTCCGGGACAGGGTTCACGCCAAAACTATGGCTACACCTTC

v_call: TRBV5-4
clone_size: once
j_call: TRBJ1-2
d_call: -
cdr3_aa: CASSFGGYYGYTF
cdr3_nt: TGTGCCAGCAGCTTTGGGGGCTACTATGGCTACACCTTC

v_call: TRBV7-8
clone_size: -
j_call: TRBJ2-3
d_call: TRBD1
cdr3_aa: CASSLGPRTGRDTQYF
cdr3_nt: TGTGCCAGCAGCCTGGGGCCCAGGACAGGGAGGGATACGCAGTATTTT